The next 8 T cell receptor beta chains were all read from a single sample in a study of Ad26.COV2.S vaccination and SARS-CoV-2 variants. The sample's treatment: around 19 received Ad26.COV2.S at low or high dose, single or two shots; several received placebo; per-sample allocation not given. Sampling occurred on day 63 after the first vaccine or placebo injection. The method was immunoSEQ multiplex PCR; TCRdb's version includes in-frame clones alone and lacks a portion of them. The table lists 350,000 to 500,000 clones, 90% of them singletons. The sequencing here drew on peripheral blood, taken in a trial of Ad26.COV2.S vaccine versus placebo. The receptors here all came from a person between 18 and 65 years old who received the Ad26.COV2.S COVID-19 vaccine or a placebo.

The chain employs TRBV24-1 and TRBJ1-5, with TRBD1 as a possible D gene (5 bases). Germline values: CDR1 KGHDR, CDR2 SFDVKD. Deletions cut 4 bases from V and 3 bases from J, with 9 bases between. The CDR3 is 14 residues long. CDR3: CATSDPGLNQPQHF. CDR3 DNA: TGTGCCACCAGTGACCCAGGGCTCAATCAGCCCCAGCATTTT.

This sequence joins TRBV11-2 and TRBJ1-6, with no clear D. V was cut by 1 base and J by 10 bases, with 14 bases left in between. Germline assignment: CDR1 SGHAT and CDR2 FQNNGV. This CDR3 has 15 amino acids. CDR3 DNA: TGTGCCAGCAGCTTAGTAAGAAGCCCTTCCTCACCCCTCCACTTT. Protein sequence: CASSLVRSPSSPLHF.

This rearrangement joins TRBV14 to TRBJ1-2, with TRBD1 matching over 8 bases. The CDR3 runs 14 residues. V shed 2 bases and J 5 bases; nucleotides not matched to a gene: 4. Germline loops: CDR1 SGHDN, CDR2 FVKESK. In DNA, the CDR3 is TGTGCCAGCAGCCAAACAGGGGGGACTTATGGCTACACCTTC. Protein: CASSQTGGTYGYTF.

This chain connects TRBV7-5 to TRBJ2-7; the listed D gene, TRBD1, was not tested against the DNA. TRBV7-5 counts as a pseudogene. The CDR3 is made up of 17 amino acids. CDR3 sequence (DNA): TGTGCCAGAAGCTCAAAGCGGTCGGGACAGGGCTCCTACGAGCAGTACTTC. It specifies CARSSKRSGQGSYEQYF.

The gene calls are TRBV19 and TRBJ1-2, with D maybe TRBD1 (5 bases). V was cut by 6 bases and J by 6 bases, with 23 bases left in between. CDR3 length: 16 amino acids. Germline V CDR1 and CDR2: LNHDA, SQIVND (reference sequence). The chain's CDR3 is CASREDNPRRGDGYTF. The CDR3 DNA follows: TGTGCCAGTAGAGAGGACAATCCCCGAAGAGGAGATGGCTACACCTTC.

The gene calls are TRBV5-1 and TRBJ2-1, with a tentative D call TRBD2 (6 bases). Germline CDR1 and CDR2: SGHRS and YFSETQ. CDR3 size: 12 residues. Between the trimmed V and J ends, which lost 6 bases and 12 bases, there was a span of 16 bases. The CDR3 coding sequence is TGCGCCAGCATGCGGCCCGGCGGGGCGCAGTTCTTC. Translating gives CASMRPGGAQFF.

This chain connects TRBV7-9 to TRBJ2-1; no firm D call. V was shortened by 3 bases and J by 6 bases, with 15 bases between the two germline ends. CDR3 length: 15 residues. Germline CDR1 is SEHNR and CDR2 is FQNEAQ (reference sequence). The CDR3 nucleotides are TGTGCCAGCAGCTTCCCTTCGTTTTCGCGCAATGAGCAGTTCTTC. Protein sequence: CASSFPSFSRNEQFF.

The V call is TRBV28, the J call TRBJ1-4; D gene unclear. The germline V gene has CDR1 MDHEN and CDR2 SYDVKM. This CDR3 spans 14 amino acids. V dropped 6 bases and J dropped 1 base, with 9 bases sitting between them. The CDR3 DNA follows: TGTGCCAGCAGGTCAGACATAACTAATGAAAAACTGTTTTTT. The encoded protein is CASRSDITNEKLFF.